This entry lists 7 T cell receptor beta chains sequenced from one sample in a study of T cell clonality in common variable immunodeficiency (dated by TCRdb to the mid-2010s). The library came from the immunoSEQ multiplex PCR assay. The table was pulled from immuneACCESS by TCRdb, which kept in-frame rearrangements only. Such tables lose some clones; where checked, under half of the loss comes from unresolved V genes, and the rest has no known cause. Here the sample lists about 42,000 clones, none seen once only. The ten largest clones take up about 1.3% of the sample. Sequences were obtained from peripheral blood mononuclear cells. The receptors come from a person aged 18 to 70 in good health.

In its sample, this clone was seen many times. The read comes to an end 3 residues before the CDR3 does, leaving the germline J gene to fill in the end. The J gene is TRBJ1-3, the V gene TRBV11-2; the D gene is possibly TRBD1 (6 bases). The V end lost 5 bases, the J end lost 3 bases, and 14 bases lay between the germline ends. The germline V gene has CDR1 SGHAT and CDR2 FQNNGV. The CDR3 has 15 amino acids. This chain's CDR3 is CASSPGGPYGNTIYF. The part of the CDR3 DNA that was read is TGTGCCAGCAGCCCGGGGGGCCCATATGGAAACACC.

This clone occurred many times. This CDR3 reads CASSVGGTVSTDTQYF. The DNA read from the CDR3 is TGTGCCAGTAGTGTTGGGGGGACTGTTAGCACAGATACG. The chain couples TRBV19 to TRBJ2-3; tentative D call: TRBD2 (6 bases). The CDR3 extends 3 residues past the end of the read, so its final part is completed from the germline J gene. From germline, CDR1 is LNHDA and CDR2 SQIVND (reference sequence). The CDR3 extends over 16 amino acids. The V end was cut by 5 bases, the J end by 0 bases, with 15 bases between.

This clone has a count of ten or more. CDR3: CSATDRGRTGELFF. CDR3 bases read: TGCAGTGCTACGGACAGGGGGCGAACCGGGGAG. This sequence joins TRBV20-1 and TRBJ2-2; 11 nucleotides match TRBD1. The CDR3 is cut off 3 residues early in the read; its end comes from the germline J gene. CDR3 length equals 14 residues. The junction had 3 bases not matched to a gene; V was cut back by 4 bases and J by 5 bases. Per the germline V gene, CDR1 is DFQATT and CDR2 is SNEGSKA (reference sequence).

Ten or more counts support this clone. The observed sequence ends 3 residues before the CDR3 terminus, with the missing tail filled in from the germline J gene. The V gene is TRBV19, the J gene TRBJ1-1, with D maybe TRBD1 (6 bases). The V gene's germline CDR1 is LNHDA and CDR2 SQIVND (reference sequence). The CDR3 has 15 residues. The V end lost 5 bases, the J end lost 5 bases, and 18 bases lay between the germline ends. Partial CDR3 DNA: TGTGCCAGTAGTTCGAGCCGGGACACAAGAACTGAA. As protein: CASSSSRDTRTE. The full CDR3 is CASSSSRDTRTEAFF.

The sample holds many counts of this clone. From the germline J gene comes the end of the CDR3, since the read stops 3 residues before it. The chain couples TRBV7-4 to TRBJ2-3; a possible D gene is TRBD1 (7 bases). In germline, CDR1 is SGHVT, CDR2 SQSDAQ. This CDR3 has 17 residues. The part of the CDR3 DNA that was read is TGTGCCAGCAGCCCAACCGGGACAGCTCTTTATGGGACTGCG. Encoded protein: CASSPTGTALYGTA. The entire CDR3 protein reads CASSPTGTALYGTAQYF.

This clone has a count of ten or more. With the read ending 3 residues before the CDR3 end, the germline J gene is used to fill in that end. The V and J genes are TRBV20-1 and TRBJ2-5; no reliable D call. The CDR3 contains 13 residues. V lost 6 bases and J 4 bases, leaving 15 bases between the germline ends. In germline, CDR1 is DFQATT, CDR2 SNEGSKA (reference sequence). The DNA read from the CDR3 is TGCAGTGCCACTATTACGATGGGAGAGACC. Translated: CSATITMGET. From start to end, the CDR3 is CSATITMGETQYF.

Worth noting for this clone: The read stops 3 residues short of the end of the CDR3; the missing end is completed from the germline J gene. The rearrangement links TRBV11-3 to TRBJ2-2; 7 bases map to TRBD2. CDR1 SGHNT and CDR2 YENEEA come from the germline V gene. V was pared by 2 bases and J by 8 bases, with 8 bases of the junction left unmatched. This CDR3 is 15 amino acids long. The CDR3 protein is CASSLRGSSGGELFF. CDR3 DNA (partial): TGTGCCAGCAGCTTACGCGGGAGCTCCGGGGGGGAG.